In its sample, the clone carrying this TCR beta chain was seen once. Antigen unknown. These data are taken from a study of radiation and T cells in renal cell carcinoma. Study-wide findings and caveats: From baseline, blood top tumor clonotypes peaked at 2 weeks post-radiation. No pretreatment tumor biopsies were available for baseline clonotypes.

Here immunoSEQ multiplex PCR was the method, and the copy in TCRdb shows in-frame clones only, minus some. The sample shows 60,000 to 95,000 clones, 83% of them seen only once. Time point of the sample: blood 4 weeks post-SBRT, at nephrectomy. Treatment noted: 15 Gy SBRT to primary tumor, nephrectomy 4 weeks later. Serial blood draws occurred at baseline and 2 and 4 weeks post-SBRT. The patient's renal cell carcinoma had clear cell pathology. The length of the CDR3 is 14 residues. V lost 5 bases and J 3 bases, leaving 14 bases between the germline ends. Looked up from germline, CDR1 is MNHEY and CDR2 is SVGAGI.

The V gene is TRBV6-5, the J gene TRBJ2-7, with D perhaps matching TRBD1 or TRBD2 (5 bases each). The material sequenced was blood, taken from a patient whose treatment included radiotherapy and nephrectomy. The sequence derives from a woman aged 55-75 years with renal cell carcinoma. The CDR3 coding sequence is TGTGCCAGCAGTAGGGACGGGACCGTCTACGAGCAGTACTTC. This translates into CASSRDGTVYEQYF.